The 30 T cell receptor beta chains below all came from one sample that was sequenced in a study of identical twins. TCRdb re-analysed the 5' RACE reads in MiXCR, keeping a single row per CDR3 protein. The sample includes 400,000 to 500,000 distinct CDR3 sequences, roughly 18% seen only once; the top ten take around 10%. What was sequenced was naive T cells sorted from blood. These receptors were taken from a man aged 50-60 years in good health.

This clonotype has at least ten counts. V gene TRBV29-1 combines with J gene TRBJ2-3, with 8 positions matching TRBD1. This CDR3 contains 14 residues. V lost 7 bases and J lost 5; bases outside the gene matches: 11. Per the germline V gene, CDR1 is SQVTM and CDR2 is ANQGSEA. CDR3 amino acids: CSAVDRAELDTQYF. The CDR3 coding sequence is TGCAGCGCCGTGGACAGGGCCGAACTAGATACGCAGTATTTT.

This clonotype was detected many times. The V and J genes are TRBV20-1 and TRBJ2-7; 7 bases fit TRBD2. This CDR3 has 14 residues. Germline CDR1 and CDR2: DFQATT and SNEGSKA (reference sequence). The trim removed 5 bases at V and 5 bases at J, leaving 12 bases unmatched. The CDR3 here is CSAGRRGWENEQYF. The DNA of the CDR3 is TGCAGTGCTGGCCGGCGGGGGTGGGAGAACGAGCAGTACTTC.

The V and J genes are TRBV7-8 and TRBJ1-6; TRBD1 matches 7 bases. The V gene's germline CDR1 is SGHVS and CDR2 FQNEAQ. Germline trimming cut 1 base from V and 0 bases from J; bases unmatched to any gene: 6. The CDR3 is 18 amino acids. This chain's CDR3 is CASSLDGGGSSYNSPLHF. The CDR3 DNA sequence: TGTGCCAGCAGCTTAGATGGAGGGGGCAGCTCCTATAATTCACCCCTCCACTTT.

The rearrangement joins TRBV5-1 to TRBJ2-3, with 10 bases lining up with TRBD2. Germline V lookup: CDR1 SGHRS, CDR2 YFSETQ. The CDR3 spans 18 residues. J gave up 0 bases and V 6 bases, and 13 bases lay outside the gene matches. CDR3 in amino acids: CASKQLAGTPTSTDTQYF. CDR3 coding DNA: TGCGCCAGCAAACAACTAGCGGGGACACCAACTAGCACAGATACGCAGTATTTT. The full variable domain, its missing parts supplied by reference TRBV5-1 and TRBJ2-3, is KAGVTQTPRYLIKTRGQQVTLSCSPISGHRSVSWYQQTPGQGLQFLFEYFSETQRNKGNFPGRFSGRQFSNSRSEMNVSTLELGDSALYLCASKQLAGTPTSTDTQYFGPGTRLTVL.

This clonotype was counted only a few times. The V call is TRBV20-1, the J call TRBJ2-7; TRBD1 matches 8 bases. Trimming took 3 bases from V and 6 from J; bases not matched to a gene: 1. Germline V gene data show CDR1 as DFQATT and CDR2 as SNEGSKA (reference sequence). The CDR3 contains 11 residues. CDR3 protein: CSARDRAEQYF. CDR3 bases: TGCAGTGCTAGGGACAGGGCCGAGCAGTACTTC.

Concerning this clonotype itself: Possible read error: a much larger clone is one base away. The chain carries TRBV29-1 and TRBJ1-1; TRBD1 agrees at 7 bases. The CDR3 is 13 residues long. Germline loops: CDR1 SQVTM, CDR2 ANQGSEA. V lost 3 bases, J lost 6 bases, and 7 bases stayed unmatched. The CDR3 DNA is TGCAGCGTTGAGGGTACAGGGGACGCTGAAGCTTTCTTT. This codes for CSVEGTGDAEAFF.

The gene calls are TRBV5-1 and TRBJ2-5, with 7 bases aligning to TRBD1. The CDR3 extends over 14 amino acids. Germline loops: CDR1 SGHRS, CDR2 YFSETQ. The V and J ends lost 4 bases and 7 bases, in that order; junction bases with no gene match: 10. The CDR3, as DNA: TGCGCCAGCAGCAACGGACAGGTGAGGGTGACCCAGTACTTC. Amino acid sequence: CASSNGQVRVTQYF.

This clonotype has ten or more counts. The V and J genes are TRBV29-1 and TRBJ2-2; perhaps TRBD2 as D (5 bases). Per the germline V gene, CDR1 is SQVTM and CDR2 is ANQGSEA. The CDR3 is made up of 14 amino acids. Trimming cost V 1 base and J 0 bases, with 6 bases left between them. The CDR3 loop reads CSVEGLPNTGELFF. The CDR3 nucleotides are TGCAGCGTTGAAGGACTACCGAACACCGGGGAGCTGTTTTTT.

The sample holds many counts of this clonotype. The J gene is TRBJ1-5, the V gene TRBV4-2, with TRBD1 as a possible D gene (5 bases). Germline V lookup: CDR1 LGHNA, CDR2 YNFKEQ. The CDR3 contains 16 residues. Trimming cost V 4 bases and J 0 bases, with 13 bases left between them. The CDR3 nucleotides are TGTGCCAGCAGCCCCAGTACAGGATATAGCAATCAGCCCCAGCATTTT. This codes for CASSPSTGYSNQPQHF.

This clonotype was seen only once. This chain links TRBV25-1 with TRBJ2-2; no reliable D call. The CDR3 has 16 residues. Germline values: CDR1 MGHDK, CDR2 SYGVNS. V was pared by 3 bases and J by 1 base, with 12 bases between. CDR3 DNA: TGTGCCAGCAGTGATCCACTCCGACAGAACACCGGGGAGCTGTTTTTT. Amino acid sequence: CASSDPLRQNTGELFF.

The chain is built from TRBV6-1 and TRBJ2-7; tentatively, D is TRBD2 (5 bases). Trimming stripped 3 bases from V and 0 bases from J, with 9 bases between. Germline V gene data show CDR1 as MNHNS and CDR2 as SASEGT. The CDR3 spans 14 residues. CDR3 loop: CASSDVGLSYEQYF. For the CDR3, the DNA is TGTGCCAGCAGTGATGTCGGACTCTCCTACGAGCAGTACTTC.

This clonotype has a handful of counts. The chain couples TRBV6-2 or TRBV6-3 to TRBJ2-1; 9 bases align to TRBD2. The CDR3 spans 15 residues. Germline V CDR1 and CDR2: MNHEY, SVGEGT. V gave up 4 bases and J gave up 7 bases; unmatched junction bases: 8. The CDR3, as DNA: TGTGCCAGCAGTTCCTGGCGGGGGGGCCCGAATGAGCAGTTCTTC. This sequence encodes CASSSWRGGPNEQFF.

The table lists this clonotype with a few counts. This sequence joins TRBV5-5 and TRBJ2-7; D perhaps matches TRBD2 (6 bases). The length of the CDR3 is 13 residues. CDR1 is SGHKS, CDR2 YYEKEE, per germline (reference sequence). Trimming cost V 4 bases and J 6 bases, with 14 bases left between them. The DNA of the CDR3 is TGTGCCAGCAGCAGGCCGGGGGTGGGCGAGCAGTACTTC. As protein: CASSRPGVGEQYF.

For this clonotype: This may be a read error, as it is one base from a much larger clone. The genes are TRBV19 and TRBJ2-7; weak D call: TRBD1 (5 bases). CDR3 length: 14 amino acids. The V end lost 9 bases, the J end lost 2 bases, and 17 bases lay between the germline ends. Germline CDR1 LNHDA, CDR2 SQIVND (reference sequence). The CDR3 DNA reads as TGTGCCAGAAGTTTGACAGTGCCGGCCTACGAGCAGTACTTC. This encodes CARSLTVPAYEQYF. Using reference TRBV19 and TRBJ2-7 for the parts outside the CDR3, the full variable domain is DGGITQSPKYLFRKEGQNVTLSCEQNLNHDAMYWYRQDPGQGLRLIYYSQIVNDFQKGDIAEGYSVSREKKESFPLTVTSAQKNPTAFYLCARSLTVPAYEQYFGPGTRLTVT.

The J gene is TRBJ2-1, the V gene TRBV28, with 7 bases fitting TRBD2. There are 15 residues in the CDR3. Germline assignment: CDR1 MDHEN and CDR2 SYDVKM. V shed 6 bases, J shed 2 bases, and the junction held 7 bases outside the gene matches. The CDR3 here is CASRTAGDAYNEQFF. CDR3 sequence (DNA): TGTGCCAGCAGGACTGCGGGAGACGCCTACAATGAGCAGTTCTTC. Based on the CDR3 plus reference TRBV28 and TRBJ2-1, the full variable domain is DVKVTQSSRYLVKRTGEKVFLECVQDMDHENMFWYRQDPGLGLRLIYFSYDVKMKEKGDIPEGYSVSREKKERFSLILESASTNQTSMYLCASRTAGDAYNEQFFGPGTRLTVL.

V gene TRBV7-2 combines with J gene TRBJ2-3, with unresolved D. The V gene's germline CDR1 is SGHTA and CDR2 FQGNSA. V was cut by 5 bases and J by 0 bases, with 12 bases left in between. CDR3 length: 15 amino acids. CDR3 sequence: CASSPRLTSTDTQYF. CDR3 bases: TGTGCCAGCAGCCCACGGCTTACTAGCACAGATACGCAGTATTTT.

This clonotype turned up a few times. CDR3 sequence (DNA): TGTGCCAGCAGCTTAGCTGTAACGGGAGGCTACGAGCAGTACTTC. As protein: CASSLAVTGGYEQYF. This chain joins TRBV7-8 and TRBJ2-7; 7 positions match TRBD2. Germline CDR1 SGHVS, CDR2 FQNEAQ. This CDR3 contains 15 residues. The trim removed 0 bases at V and 3 bases at J, leaving 5 bases unmatched. The entire variable domain, with the rest obtained from reference TRBV7-8 and TRBJ2-7, is as follows: GAGVSQSPRYKVAKRGQDVALRCDPISGHVSLFWYQQALGQGPEFLTYFQNEAQLDKSGLPSDRFFAERPEGSVSTLKIQRTQQEDSAVYLCASSLAVTGGYEQYFGPGTRLTVT.

This chain's CDR3 is CASSPWSYRGSYQETQYF. The CDR3 coding sequence is TGTGCCAGCAGCCCGTGGTCTTACAGGGGAAGCTACCAAGAGACCCAGTACTTC. The J gene is TRBJ2-5, the V gene TRBV11-1, with 7 positions matching TRBD1. The junction had 15 bases not matched to a gene; V was cut back by 5 bases and J by 0 bases. The CDR3 consists of 18 residues. The germline gives CDR1 SGHAT, CDR2 FQDESV (reference sequence).

This chain connects TRBV7-9 to TRBJ2-1; 7 bases align to TRBD1. Germline V lookup: CDR1 SEHNR, CDR2 FQNEAQ (reference sequence). V lost 4 bases to trimming and J lost 5 bases; unmatched junction nucleotides: 2. The CDR3 consists of 13 residues. The CDR3 DNA reads as TGTGCCAGCAGCTCGGGACAGCACAATGAGCAGTTCTTC. Its translation is CASSSGQHNEQFF.

This clonotype was recorded at least ten times. The chain recombines TRBV3-1 with TRBJ2-7, with D possibly matching TRBD1 (5 bases). V was clipped by 4 bases and J by 0 bases, with 16 bases between them. This CDR3 comprises 16 residues. CDR1 LGHDT and CDR2 YNNKEL come from the germline V gene (reference sequence). The CDR3 DNA reads as TGTGCCAGCAGCCCCTTCGGGCAGGGATCCTCCTACGAGCAGTACTTC. Translating it yields CASSPFGQGSSYEQYF.

This clonotype was seen ten or more times. The V call is TRBV4-3, the J call TRBJ2-4; perhaps TRBD2 as D (7 bases). V lost 0 bases to trimming and J lost 0 bases, with 18 bases between them. This CDR3 region has 19 residues. Germline loops: CDR1 LGHNA, CDR2 YSLEER. The CDR3, as DNA: TGCGCCAGCAGCCAAGAGTATGAGGGGGGGCGAAGAGCCAAAAACATTCAGTACTTC. Protein sequence: CASSQEYEGGRRAKNIQYF.

This clonotype was seen only a few times. The V gene is TRBV7-6, the J gene TRBJ2-7; D assignment may be TRBD1 or TRBD2 (5 bases each). The length of the CDR3 is 15 residues. With 3 bases removed from V and 3 bases from J, the gap between germline ends came to 15 bases. Germline V lookup: CDR1 SGHVS, CDR2 FNYEAQ. The CDR3 DNA sequence: TGTGCCAGCAGCTTCGGGGCGGGCTTTAACTACGAGCAGTACTTC. Encoded protein: CASSFGAGFNYEQYF.

This clonotype was counted only a few times. This chain uses TRBV7-8 with TRBJ2-7, with 7 bases matching TRBD2. This CDR3 is 14 amino acids long. Per germline, CDR1 SGHVS and CDR2 FQNEAQ. V was clipped by 1 base and J by 3 bases; unmatched bases: 3. CDR3 sequence (DNA): TGTGCCAGCAGCTTAGAGGGACTAATCTACGAGCAGTACTTC. It is translated as CASSLEGLIYEQYF.

The J gene is TRBJ2-7, the V gene TRBV29-1; 7 positions match TRBD1. The CDR3 loop spans 13 amino acids. Germline V CDR1 and CDR2: SQVTM, ANQGSEA. With V trimmed by 3 bases and J by 6 bases, 8 bases remained unmatched. The CDR3 nucleotides read TGCAGCGTTGACGGGACAGTTCCATCCGAGCAGTACTTC. This sequence encodes CSVDGTVPSEQYF.

This clonotype showed up just a few times. This chain uses TRBV12-3 or TRBV12-4 with TRBJ2-4, with no clear D. This CDR3 spans 13 amino acids. V was pared by 4 bases and J by 5 bases, with 9 bases between. The CDR3 nucleotides are TGTGCCAGCAGTTCCGGACGGGAAAACATTCAGTACTTC. Protein product: CASSSGRENIQYF.

The V call is TRBV11-2, the J call TRBJ2-7; D remains unclear. This CDR3 has 12 amino acids. With 5 bases removed from V and 3 bases from J, the gap between germline ends came to 8 bases. Germline loops: CDR1 SGHAT, CDR2 FQNNGV. CDR3 coding DNA: TGTGCCAGCAGCCCCCATGACTACGAGCAGTACTTC. As protein: CASSPHDYEQYF.

This chain uses TRBV6-2 or TRBV6-3 with TRBJ1-6; D possibly corresponds to TRBD1 (5 bases). CDR3 size: 15 residues. Germline-derived CDR1 and CDR2 are MNHEY and SVGEGT. V was shortened by 5 bases and J by 5 bases, with 13 bases between the two germline ends. As DNA, the CDR3 is TGTGCCAGCAGTCCGGGACGGAGAAATAATTCACCCCTCCACTTT. Its protein product is CASSPGRRNNSPLHF.

The chain has TRBV3-1 and TRBJ1-2; no definite D call. The CDR3 has 15 residues. V was shortened by 4 bases and J by 5 bases, with 17 bases between the two germline ends. CDR1 is LGHDT and CDR2 is YNNKEL in the germline V gene (reference sequence). CDR3 sequence reads: CASSPARAGGYGYTF. For the CDR3, the DNA is TGTGCCAGCAGCCCCGCGCGTGCAGGCGGGTATGGCTACACCTTC.

This clonotype occurred a few times. J is TRBJ1-6 and V is TRBV7-2, with D possibly matching TRBD1 (5 bases). V gave up 2 bases and J gave up 14 bases, with 10 bases separating them. Germline assignment: CDR1 SGHTA and CDR2 FQGNSA. The length of the CDR3 is 12 residues. The CDR3 nucleotides read TGTGCCAGCAGCTTAATGAGGGGATCCCTCCACTTT. Protein sequence: CASSLMRGSLHF. Using reference TRBV7-2 and TRBJ1-6 for the parts outside the CDR3, the full variable domain is GAGVSQSPSNKVTEKGKDVELRCDPISGHTALYWYRQSLGQGLEFLIYFQGNSAPDKSGLPSDRFSAERTGGSVSTLTIQRTQQEDSAVYLCASSLMRGSLHFGNGTRLTVT.

This clonotype was found a few times. The chain carries TRBV5-1 and TRBJ2-5; 9 bases match TRBD1. CDR3 length equals 15 residues. Per germline, CDR1 SGHRS and CDR2 YFSETQ. With 1 base clipped from V and 5 bases from J, the junction kept 6 bases outside the gene matches. CDR3 in DNA: TGCGCCAGCAGCTTGATGGGACAGGGCCGGGAGACCCAGTACTTC. This gives the protein CASSLMGQGRETQYF.